Presented here are 27 T cell receptor beta chains from one specimen sequenced in a study of T cell responses to AZD1222 COVID-19 vaccine. The repertoire was sequenced with immunoSEQ multiplex PCR; TCRdb's copy has only in-frame clones and lacks some. The sample lists more than 150,000 clones, around 94% occurring once. The sample here was peripheral blood, taken 28 days after the second AZD1222 dose. These receptors came from an adult who received the AZD1222 COVID-19 vaccine.

This clone has only one observation. The chain is built from TRBV7-8 and TRBJ2-7; the D is unclear. Germline values: CDR1 SGHVS, CDR2 FQNEAQ. Trimming shortened V by 0 bases and J by 4 bases, and 10 bases separated the two germline ends. The CDR3 has 14 amino acids. The CDR3 region is CASSLAQVAYEQYF. The CDR3 DNA is TGTGCCAGCAGCTTAGCCCAGGTTGCTTACGAGCAGTACTTC.

V and J are TRBV9 and TRBJ2-5; no clear D. The CDR3 contains 13 residues. Germline V gene lookup returns CDR1 SGDLS and CDR2 YYNGEE. Deletions cut 4 bases from V and 0 bases from J, with 7 bases between. The CDR3 region has the DNA TGTGCCAGCAGCCCGACGTACCAAGAGACCCAGTACTTC. It yields the protein CASSPTYQETQYF.

The J gene is TRBJ2-3, the V gene TRBV14; possibly TRBD1 for D (6 bases). The CDR3 extends over 15 amino acids. Deletions cut 5 bases from V and 8 bases from J, with 20 bases between. Germline loops: CDR1 SGHDN, CDR2 FVKESK. CDR3 region: CASSARTVTEGTQYF. In DNA form, the CDR3 reads TGTGCCAGCAGCGCGAGGACAGTCACCGAGGGTACGCAGTATTTT. The whole variable domain, filled in from reference TRBV14 and TRBJ2-3, reads EAGVTQFPSHSVIEKGQTVTLRCDPISGHDNLYWYRRVMGKEIKFLLHFVKESKQDESGMPNNRFLAERTGGTYSTLKVQPAELEDSGVYFCASSARTVTEGTQYFGPGTRLTVL.

This clone has only one observation. The chain carries TRBV27 and TRBJ2-7; 11 positions agree with TRBD1. Germline CDR1 is MNHEY and CDR2 is SMNVEV (reference sequence). The J segment lost 5 bases and the V segment lost 4 bases, leaving 7 bases of the junction unmatched. This CDR3 is built from 15 residues. The CDR3 bases are TGTGCCAGCAGTTCTGGACAGGGGGCGAGGGACGAGCAGTACTTC. Protein product: CASSSGQGARDEQYF.

V is TRBV6-5 and J is TRBJ2-2; 10 nucleotides align to TRBD2. Germline CDR1 MNHEY, CDR2 SVGAGI. Losses at the gene ends were 6 bases for V and 5 bases for J; bases not matched to a gene: 3. This CDR3 contains 14 residues. CDR3 in amino acids: CASRLAGSTGELFF. The CDR3 nucleotides are TGTGCCAGCAGACTAGCGGGGAGTACCGGGGAGCTGTTTTTT.

The chain has TRBV7-2 and TRBJ2-7; no clear D. V lost 5 bases and J 6 bases, leaving 14 bases between the germline ends. The germline gives CDR1 SGHTA, CDR2 FQGNSA. The CDR3 totals 13 residues. For the CDR3, the DNA is TGTGCCAGCAGCCCTAGTTCCCCGGGCGAGCAGTACTTC. Protein product: CASSPSSPGEQYF.

This chain uses TRBV10-3 with TRBJ1-4, with 7 bases lining up with TRBD1. CDR1 is ENHRY, CDR2 SYGVKD, per germline. V lost 1 base, J lost 8 bases, and 16 bases stayed unmatched. This CDR3 has 18 residues. CDR3: CAISELRDSDVRNEKLFF. The CDR3 DNA sequence: TGTGCCATCAGTGAGTTGCGGGACAGCGATGTCCGGAACGAAAAACTGTTTTTT.

The chain carries TRBV6-4 and TRBJ1-1; no firm D call. V shed 0 bases and J shed 1 base, with 9 bases lying between them. Germline CDR1 is MRHNA and CDR2 is SNTAGT. The CDR3 totals 15 residues. The CDR3 region is CASSDSDPRNTEAFF. CDR3 DNA sequence: TGTGCCAGCAGTGACTCTGACCCGAGGAACACTGAAGCTTTCTTT.

The chain recombines TRBV7-2 with TRBJ2-1; D gene uncertain. This CDR3 region has 14 residues. Per the germline V gene, CDR1 is SGHTA and CDR2 is FQGNSA. V dropped 5 bases and J dropped 7 bases, with 15 bases sitting between them. The CDR3 DNA sequence: TGTGCCAGCAGCCCGTCGGCAGCTAGGAATGAGCAGTTCTTC. This sequence encodes CASSPSAARNEQFF.

This clone appeared a single time. The gene calls are TRBV9 and TRBJ1-2, with D possibly being TRBD1 (6 bases). The CDR3 is 15 residues long. The germline CDR1 and CDR2 sequences are SGDLS and YYNGEE. V was cut by 3 bases and J by 8 bases, with 20 bases left in between. The CDR3 region has the DNA TGTGCCAGCAGCGAGGAAACAGGGAAGGTGGGCGGCTACACCTTC. Translated, it gives CASSEETGKVGGYTF.

This chain links TRBV7-2 with TRBJ1-6; TRBD1 matches 8 bases. Germline V gene sequence: CDR1 SGHTA, CDR2 FQGNSA. The CDR3 has 15 residues. V dropped 5 bases and J dropped 7; count of bases not matched to a gene: 7. DNA of the CDR3: TGTGCCAGCAGCCTACAGGGGGTTGACAATTCACCCCTCCACTTT. It yields the protein CASSLQGVDNSPLHF.

The chain combines TRBV5-1 with TRBJ1-5; D is perhaps TRBD1 (6 bases). The germline gives CDR1 SGHRS, CDR2 YFSETQ. The CDR3 has 15 residues. The V end lost 2 bases, the J end lost 7 bases, and 16 bases lay between the germline ends. The CDR3 sequence is CASSFWGGNGQPQHF. CDR3 nucleotide sequence: TGCGCCAGCAGCTTTTGGGGGGGCAATGGACAGCCCCAGCATTTT.

J is TRBJ1-5 and V is TRBV18; possible D gene TRBD1, 6 bases. Trimming stripped 5 bases from V and 1 base from J, with 18 bases between. CDR3 length equals 17 residues. Germline assignment: CDR1 KGHSH and CDR2 LQKENI. In DNA, the CDR3 is TGTGCCAGCTCATCTTCTCGAGGGGGAGGGAGCAATCAGCCCCAGCATTTT. This translates into CASSSSRGGGSNQPQHF.

The gene calls are TRBV5-1 and TRBJ1-1; D is unclear. The CDR3 sequence is 12 residues long. With 4 bases removed from V and 4 bases from J, the gap between germline ends came to 8 bases. Germline lookup yields CDR1 SGHRS and CDR2 YFSETQ. Written as DNA, the CDR3 is TGCGCCAGCAGCACAGATAGCACTGAAGCTTTCTTT. This codes for CASSTDSTEAFF.

J is TRBJ1-1 and V is TRBV9; TRBD1 might be the D (6 bases). V lost 4 bases, J lost 0 bases, and 16 bases lay in between. Germline V gene sequence: CDR1 SGDLS, CDR2 YYNGEE. The CDR3 length is 16 residues. The CDR3 loop reads CASSPRTVTMNTEAFF. The CDR3 DNA reads TGTGCCAGCAGCCCGCGGACAGTGACTATGAACACTGAAGCTTTCTTT.

This rearrangement joins TRBV16 to TRBJ1-5, with D perhaps matching TRBD1 (5 bases). Germline V gives CDR1 KGHSY, CDR2 FQNENV. Trimming shortened V by 3 bases and J by 0 bases, and 15 bases separated the two germline ends. CDR3 length: 17 amino acids. CDR3 DNA: TGTGCCAGCAGCCACTCCGGGACGACTTATAGCAATCAGCCCCAGCATTTT. Its protein product is CASSHSGTTYSNQPQHF.

The J gene is TRBJ1-5, the V gene TRBV29-1; D gene uncertain. V was pared by 6 bases and J by 1 base, with 28 bases between. Germline assignment: CDR1 SQVTM and CDR2 ANQGSEA. CDR3 length equals 19 residues. The CDR3 coding sequence is TGCAGCGTCAAACACCGAACCCAGGCCGCCCCCAGCAGCAATCAGCCCCAGCATTTT. It yields the protein CSVKHRTQAAPSSNQPQHF.

The J gene is TRBJ1-5, the V gene TRBV19; D may be TRBD1 (5 bases). The CDR3 extends over 14 amino acids. V dropped 3 bases and J dropped 7 bases, with 13 bases sitting between them. From germline, CDR1 is LNHDA and CDR2 SQIVND (reference sequence). The CDR3 coding sequence is TGTGCCAGTAGTATGTCGGGGCTTGGGCAGCCCCAGCATTTT. Its translation: CASSMSGLGQPQHF.

The J gene is TRBJ2-6, the V gene TRBV27, with D tentatively TRBD1 (5 bases). Germline V lookup: CDR1 MNHEY, CDR2 SMNVEV (reference sequence). The CDR3 covers 16 residues. V lost 4 bases and J 0 bases, leaving 10 bases between the germline ends. DNA of the CDR3: TGTGCCAGCAGTTCTAACAGGTACTCTGGGGCCAACGTCCTGACTTTC. Protein product: CASSSNRYSGANVLTF.

The gene calls are TRBV6-4 and TRBJ1-1; D is uncertain. With 2 bases removed from V and 10 bases from J, the gap between germline ends came to 14 bases. The length of the CDR3 is 13 residues. CDR1 is MRHNA, CDR2 SNTAGT, per germline. CDR3: CASSDPRSRGAFF. The CDR3 DNA is TGTGCCAGCAGTGACCCCAGGAGCCGTGGAGCTTTCTTT.

Remarks on this clone: The sample carries other DNA sequences with the same CDR3. The rearrangement joins TRBV18 to TRBJ1-4; 7 bases are shared with TRBD1. Germline CDR1 KGHSH, CDR2 LQKENI. This CDR3 is built from 14 residues. Trimming cost V 3 bases and J 5 bases; bases outside gene matches: 3. The chain's CDR3 is CASSPQGGNEKLFF. CDR3 in DNA: TGTGCCAGCTCACCTCAGGGGGGAAATGAAAAACTGTTTTTT.

This clone was picked up one time. This chain links TRBV6-5 with TRBJ2-7; no clear D gene. The CDR3 length is 15 residues. V was clipped by 7 bases and J by 1 base, with 17 bases between them. Germline CDR1 is MNHEY and CDR2 is SVGAGI. Written as DNA, the CDR3 is TGTGCCAGCACCCACGGTACGCTCGGATCCTACGAGCAGTACTTC. Translated: CASTHGTLGSYEQYF.

The rearrangement joins TRBV7-3 to TRBJ1-2; maybe TRBD1 (5 bases). The CDR3 loop spans 16 amino acids. Germline lookup yields CDR1 SGHTA and CDR2 FQGTGA. Trimming took 2 bases from V and 0 from J, leaving 13 bases between them. The CDR3 region has the DNA TGTGCCAGCAGCTTAGGAAGATTGGGGGCTAACTATGGCTACACCTTC. Protein sequence: CASSLGRLGANYGYTF.

The chain carries TRBV28 and TRBJ1-1; D unclear. Trimming stripped 5 bases from V and 1 base from J, with 8 bases between. Germline-derived CDR1 and CDR2 are MDHEN and SYDVKM. This CDR3 has 13 residues. CDR3 loop: CASSLNGNTEAFF. In DNA form, the CDR3 reads TGTGCCAGCAGTCTCAACGGGAACACTGAAGCTTTCTTT. Based on the CDR3 plus reference TRBV28 and TRBJ1-1, the full variable domain is DVKVTQSSRYLVKRTGEKVFLECVQDMDHENMFWYRQDPGLGLRLIYFSYDVKMKEKGDIPEGYSVSREKKERFSLILESASTNQTSMYLCASSLNGNTEAFFGQGTRLTVV.

This clone was picked up one time. The rearrangement uses TRBV28 and TRBJ1-5; unclear D gene. V lost 10 bases, J lost 4 bases, and 17 bases lay in between. The CDR3 is 14 amino acids. Germline V gene data show CDR1 as MDHEN and CDR2 as SYDVKM. CDR3 nucleotide sequence: TGTGCCACCAAAGGCGGGAACGGGAATCAGCCCCAGCATTTT. The encoded protein is CATKGGNGNQPQHF.

V usage is TRBV19 and J usage is TRBJ2-2, with TRBD2 as a possible D gene (6 bases). Germline lookup yields CDR1 LNHDA and CDR2 SQIVND (reference sequence). The CDR3 has 15 amino acids. The V and J ends lost 7 bases and 3 bases respectively, with 15 bases between them. The CDR3 is CASTPRGADTGELFF. Written as DNA, the CDR3 is TGTGCCAGTACCCCGCGCGGGGCGGACACCGGGGAGCTGTTTTTT.

This chain uses TRBV7-2 with TRBJ2-2; 9 nucleotides align to TRBD2. Trimming at V came to 5 bases and at J to 4 bases, leaving 8 bases not matched to a gene. Germline CDR1 and CDR2: SGHTA and FQGNSA. The CDR3 is made up of 16 amino acids. The DNA for the CDR3 is TGTGCCAGCAGCCCCTTAGCGGGAGAGGCCACCGGGGAGCTGTTTTTT. Its translation is CASSPLAGEATGELFF.